These 13 T cell receptor beta chains share one sample of origin, sequenced in a study of Tregs in tolerant kidney transplant recipients. Recipients received nonmyeloablative bone marrow transplants from related graft donors, with transient mixed chimerism. Sequencing was performed with immunoSEQ multiplex PCR; in TCRdb, only in-frame clones are kept and a portion is missing. The listing records 25,000 or so clones. The sample was CD4+ T cells from blood (PBMCs), taken 6 months after the transplant. Receptor source: a human patient who received a combined kidney and bone marrow transplant. These T cells may partly come from the graft donor.

Regarding this clone: The read gets to within 3 residues of the CDR3 end, and the germline J gene fills in the rest. This chain connects TRBV2 to TRBJ1-2; D not certain. The V end lost 8 bases, the J end lost 2 bases, and 9 bases lay between the germline ends. Germline loops: CDR1 SNHLY, CDR2 FYNNEI. The CDR3 spans 12 residues. The CDR3 spells CASSQANYGYTF. The part of the CDR3 DNA that was read is TGTGCCAGCTCTCAAGCCAACTATGGC.

To note about this clone: The observed sequence ends 3 residues before the CDR3 terminus, with the missing tail filled in from the germline J gene. The chain recombines TRBV7-9 with TRBJ1-5, with 9 bases fitting TRBD1. Looked up from germline, CDR1 is SEHNR and CDR2 is FQNEAQ (reference sequence). The CDR3 totals 14 residues. The J segment lost 5 bases and the V segment lost 5 bases, leaving 4 bases of the junction unmatched. The covered CDR3 bases are TGTGCCAGCAGCCGGGACAGGGTTGATCAGCCC. This gives the protein CASSRDRVDQP. The entire CDR3 sequence reads CASSRDRVDQPQHF.

Points on this clone: The CDR3 goes on 3 residues after the read ends, and that part is filled in from the germline J gene. The V call is TRBV19, the J call TRBJ2-5, with a weak D call TRBD1 (5 bases). The length of the CDR3 is 17 residues. The V gene lost 3 bases and the J gene lost 4 bases, with 21 bases spanning the gap. CDR1 is LNHDA, CDR2 SQIVND, per germline (reference sequence). CDR3 DNA, as far as it was read: TGTGCCAGTAGTATCCTCCACAAAGGGGCCCAGGGAGAGACC. Translation: CASSILHKGAQGET. The entire CDR3 sequence reads CASSILHKGAQGETQYF.

A word on this clone: The CDR3 end falls 3 residues outside the read, so it is completed with the germline J gene. J is TRBJ1-2 and V is TRBV29-1, with TRBD1 as a possible D gene (5 bases). CDR1 is SQVTM, CDR2 ANQGSEA, per germline. This CDR3 is built from 12 residues. Incomplete CDR3 DNA: TGCAGCGGTATTACAGGAATGGGGGGC. It specifies CSGITGMGG. In full, the CDR3 is CSGITGMGGYTF.

The CDR3 protein is CASNQLAGGRETQYF. The sequenced CDR3 bases are TGTGCCAGCAACCAACTAGCGGGGGGGCGAGAGACC. This sequence joins TRBV7-2 and TRBJ2-5, with 13 nucleotides matching TRBD2. The read falls 3 residues short of the CDR3 end, and the missing part is taken from the germline J gene. The trim removed 7 bases at V and 4 bases at J, leaving 6 bases unmatched. The CDR3 contains 15 residues. Germline CDR1 is SGHTA and CDR2 is FQGNSA.

Comments on this clone: The CDR3 goes on 3 residues after the read ends, and that part is filled in from the germline J gene. The chain uses TRBV19 and TRBJ1-5; tentatively, D is TRBD1 (6 bases). Looked up from germline, CDR1 is LNHDA and CDR2 is SQIVND (reference sequence). This CDR3 comprises 16 residues. Trimming stripped 5 bases from V and 3 bases from J, with 17 bases between. The sequenced CDR3 bases are TGTGCCAGTAGTGCGGGGGGGGGCGCTTACAATCAGCCC. This sequence encodes CASSAGGGAYNQP. The full-length CDR3 reads as CASSAGGGAYNQPQHF.

As for this clone: The CDR3 end lies 3 residues beyond the end of the read and is filled in from the germline J gene. V usage is TRBV7-8 and J usage is TRBJ1-1; TRBD1 matches 9 bases. Per the germline V gene, CDR1 is SGHVS and CDR2 is FQNEAQ. Trimming took 5 bases from V and 7 from J; bases not matched to a gene: 11. This CDR3 region has 15 residues. The CDR3 DNA, read in part, is TGTGCCAGCAGCCGTATAACAGGGGGCGCGGGTGAA. This codes for CASSRITGGAGE. The full CDR3 reads CASSRITGGAGEAFF. Looking up the rest from reference TRBV7-8 and TRBJ1-1 gives the full variable domain: GAGVSQSPRYKVAKRGQDVALRCDPISGHVSLFWYQQALGQGPEFLTYFQNEAQLDKSGLPSDRFFAERPEGSVSTLKIQRTQQEDSAVYLCASSRITGGAGEAFFGQGTRLTVV.

In regard to this clone: The missing CDR3 end, 3 residues past where the read stops, is filled in from the germline J gene. The genes are TRBV11-2 and TRBJ2-7; 7 nucleotides line up with TRBD1. Germline lookup yields CDR1 SGHAT and CDR2 FQNNGV. With 4 bases clipped from V and 2 bases from J, the junction kept 5 bases outside the gene matches. This CDR3 comprises 14 residues. This CDR3 reads CASSSRTGPYEQYF. CDR3 DNA, as far as it was read: TGTGCCAGCAGCTCACGGACAGGCCCCTACGAG.

CDR3 DNA (partial): TGTGCCAGCAGTGAAATAGGGACAGGGAGCAATGAG. Translated: CASSEIGTGSNE. From start to end, the CDR3 is CASSEIGTGSNEQFF. The gene calls are TRBV6-1 and TRBJ2-1, with 9 bases aligning to TRBD1. Read coverage stops 3 residues before the CDR3 terminus; the germline J gene supplies the remainder. Per germline, CDR1 MNHNS and CDR2 SASEGT. V lost 2 bases, J lost 6 bases, and 5 bases stayed unmatched. CDR3 size: 15 residues.

Comment on this clone: The missing CDR3 end, 3 residues past where the read stops, is filled in from the germline J gene. V and J are TRBV18 and TRBJ2-3; D gene uncertain. This CDR3 contains 12 residues. Germline values: CDR1 KGHSH, CDR2 LQKENI. V gave up 2 bases and J gave up 3 bases, with 3 bases separating them. CDR3 in amino acids: CASSPSTDTQYF. The CDR3 DNA, read in part, is TGTGCCAGCTCACCATCGACAGATACG.

Regarding this clone: The CDR3 is cut off 3 residues early in the read; its end comes from the germline J gene. The chain joins TRBV20-1 to TRBJ1-5; D unclear. The V gene lost 0 bases and the J gene lost 4 bases, with 7 bases spanning the gap. Germline CDR1 DFQATT, CDR2 SNEGSKA (reference sequence). This CDR3 is 13 amino acids long. The CDR3 here is CSARDSYNQPQHF. The DNA read from the CDR3 is TGCAGTGCTAGAGACTCGTATAATCAGCCC.

A word on this clone: The read terminates 3 residues before the CDR3 end, so the remaining end is supplied by the germline J gene. This chain joins TRBV6-2 or TRBV6-3 and TRBJ2-1; D remains ambiguous. Germline-derived CDR1 and CDR2 are MNHEY and SVGEGT. This CDR3 is built from 12 residues. V was cut by 4 bases and J by 8 bases, with 9 bases left in between. CDR3 residues: CASSSSGYEQFF. CDR3 DNA, as far as it was read: TGTGCCAGCAGTTCGAGTGGCTATGAG.

Worth noting for this clone: The read gets to within 3 residues of the CDR3 end, and the germline J gene fills in the rest. The rearrangement joins TRBV5-1 to TRBJ2-1, with 14 bases fitting TRBD2. The V segment lost 0 bases and the J segment 9 bases; nucleotides outside the gene matches: 5. This CDR3 region has 16 residues. In germline, CDR1 is SGHRS, CDR2 YFSETQ. The CDR3 bases that were read are TGCGCCAGCAGCTTGGGGACTAGCGGGGGGTGGGGTGAG. It codes for CASSLGTSGGWGE. The CDR3 as a whole reads CASSLGTSGGWGEQFF.